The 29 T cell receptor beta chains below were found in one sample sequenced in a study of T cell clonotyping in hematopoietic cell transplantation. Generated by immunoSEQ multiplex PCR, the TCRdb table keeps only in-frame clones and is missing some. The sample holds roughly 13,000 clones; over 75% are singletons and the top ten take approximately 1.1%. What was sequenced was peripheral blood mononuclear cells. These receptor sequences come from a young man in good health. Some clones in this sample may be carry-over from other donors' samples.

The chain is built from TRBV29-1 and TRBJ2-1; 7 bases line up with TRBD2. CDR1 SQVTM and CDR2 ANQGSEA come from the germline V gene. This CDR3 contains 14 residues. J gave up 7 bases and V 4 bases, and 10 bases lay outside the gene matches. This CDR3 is CSVVLAVGGNEQFF. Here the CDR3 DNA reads TGCAGCGTTGTCCTGGCAGTGGGAGGGAATGAGCAGTTCTTC.

The CDR3 protein is CAWSVPPEAFF. The DNA for the CDR3 is TGTGCCTGGAGTGTACCCCCTGAAGCTTTCTTT. This rearrangement joins TRBV30 to TRBJ1-1; no definite D call. Germline V gene lookup returns CDR1 GTSNPN and CDR2 SVGIG (reference sequence). Trimming shortened V by 0 bases and J by 6 bases, and 5 bases separated the two germline ends. The CDR3 runs 11 residues.

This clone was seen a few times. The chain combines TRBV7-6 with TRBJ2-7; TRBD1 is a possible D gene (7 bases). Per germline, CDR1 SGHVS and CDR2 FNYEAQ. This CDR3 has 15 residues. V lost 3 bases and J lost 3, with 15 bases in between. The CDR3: CASSFTGTAGYEQYF. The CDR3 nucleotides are TGTGCCAGCAGCTTCACCGGGACAGCGGGCTACGAGCAGTACTTC.

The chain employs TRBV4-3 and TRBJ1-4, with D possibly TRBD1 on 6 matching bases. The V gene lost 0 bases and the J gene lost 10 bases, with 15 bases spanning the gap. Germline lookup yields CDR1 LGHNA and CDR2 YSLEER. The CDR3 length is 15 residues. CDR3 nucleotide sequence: TGCGCCAGCAGCCAAGATCCCCGGGGGCAGGGAAAACTGTTTTTT. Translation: CASSQDPRGQGKLFF.

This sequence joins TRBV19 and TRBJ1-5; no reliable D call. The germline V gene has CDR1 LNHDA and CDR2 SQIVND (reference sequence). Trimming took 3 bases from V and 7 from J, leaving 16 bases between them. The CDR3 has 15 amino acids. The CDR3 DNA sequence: TGTGCCAGTAGTATCGGGTCGGGATCGTCCCAGCCCCAGCATTTT. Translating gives CASSIGSGSSQPQHF.

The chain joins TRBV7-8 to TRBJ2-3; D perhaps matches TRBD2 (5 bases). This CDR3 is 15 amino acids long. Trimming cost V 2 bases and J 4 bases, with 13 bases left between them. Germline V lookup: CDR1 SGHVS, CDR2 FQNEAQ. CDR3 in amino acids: CASSLSSFVADTQYF. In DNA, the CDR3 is TGTGCCAGCAGCTTATCTAGCTTTGTGGCAGATACGCAGTATTTT.

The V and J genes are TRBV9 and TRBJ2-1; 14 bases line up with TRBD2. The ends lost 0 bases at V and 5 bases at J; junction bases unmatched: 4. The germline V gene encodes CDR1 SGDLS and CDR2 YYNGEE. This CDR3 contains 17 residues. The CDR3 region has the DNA TGTGCCAGCAGCGTAGCTATGGGACTAGCGGGAGACAATGAGCAGTTCTTC. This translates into CASSVAMGLAGDNEQFF.

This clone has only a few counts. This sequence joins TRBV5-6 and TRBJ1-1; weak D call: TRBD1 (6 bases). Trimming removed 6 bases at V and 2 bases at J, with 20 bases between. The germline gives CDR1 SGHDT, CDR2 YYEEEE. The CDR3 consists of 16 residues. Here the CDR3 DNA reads TGTGCCAGCACGGCCCTTACGGGGACACTTAACACTGAAGCTTTCTTT. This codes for CASTALTGTLNTEAFF. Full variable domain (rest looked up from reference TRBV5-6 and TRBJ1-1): DAGVTQSPTHLIKTRGQQVTLRCSPKSGHDTVSWYQQALGQGPQFIFQYYEEEERQRGNFPDRFSGHQFPNYSSELNVNALLLGDSALYLCASTALTGTLNTEAFFGQGTRLTVV.

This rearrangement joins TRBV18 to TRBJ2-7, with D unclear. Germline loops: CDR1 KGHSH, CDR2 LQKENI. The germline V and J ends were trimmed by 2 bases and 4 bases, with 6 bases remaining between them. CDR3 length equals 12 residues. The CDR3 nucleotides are TGTGCCAGCTCACCAAGGGCGTACGAGCAGTACTTC. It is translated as CASSPRAYEQYF.

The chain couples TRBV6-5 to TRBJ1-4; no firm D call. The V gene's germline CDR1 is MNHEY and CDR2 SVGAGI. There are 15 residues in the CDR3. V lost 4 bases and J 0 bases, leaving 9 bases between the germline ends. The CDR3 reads CASSSLGATNEKLFF. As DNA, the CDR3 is TGTGCCAGCAGTTCCTTAGGAGCAACTAATGAAAAACTGTTTTTT.

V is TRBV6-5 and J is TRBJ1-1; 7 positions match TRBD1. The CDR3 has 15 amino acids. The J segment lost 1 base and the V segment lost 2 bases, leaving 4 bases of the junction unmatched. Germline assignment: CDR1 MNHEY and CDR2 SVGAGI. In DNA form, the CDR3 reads TGTGCCAGCAGTTACGCCCCAGGGGGGAACACTGAAGCTTTCTTT. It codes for CASSYAPGGNTEAFF.

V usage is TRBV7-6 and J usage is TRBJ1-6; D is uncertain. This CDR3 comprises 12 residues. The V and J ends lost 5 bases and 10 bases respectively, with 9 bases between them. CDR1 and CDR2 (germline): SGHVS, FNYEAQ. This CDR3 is CASSRYGSPLHF. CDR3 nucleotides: TGTGCCAGCAGCCGTTACGGGTCACCCCTCCACTTT.

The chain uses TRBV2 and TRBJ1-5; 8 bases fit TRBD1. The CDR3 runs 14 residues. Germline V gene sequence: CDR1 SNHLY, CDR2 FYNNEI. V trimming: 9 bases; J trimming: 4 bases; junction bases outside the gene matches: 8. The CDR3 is CARGGTGGNQPQHF. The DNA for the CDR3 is TGTGCCAGGGGAGGTACAGGGGGAAATCAGCCCCAGCATTTT.

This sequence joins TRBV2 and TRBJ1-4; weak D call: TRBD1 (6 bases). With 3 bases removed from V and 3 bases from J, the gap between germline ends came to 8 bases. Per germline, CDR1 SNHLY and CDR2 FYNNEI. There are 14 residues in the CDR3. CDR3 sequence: CASSDTGPNEKLFF. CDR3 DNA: TGTGCCAGCAGTGATACAGGGCCTAATGAAAAACTGTTTTTT.

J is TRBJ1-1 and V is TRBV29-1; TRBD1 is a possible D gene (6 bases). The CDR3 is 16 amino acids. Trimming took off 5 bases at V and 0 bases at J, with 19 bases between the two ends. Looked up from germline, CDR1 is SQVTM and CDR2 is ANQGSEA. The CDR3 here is CSVKAGVIRMNTEAFF. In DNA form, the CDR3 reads TGCAGCGTTAAGGCAGGGGTAATTCGGATGAACACTGAAGCTTTCTTT.

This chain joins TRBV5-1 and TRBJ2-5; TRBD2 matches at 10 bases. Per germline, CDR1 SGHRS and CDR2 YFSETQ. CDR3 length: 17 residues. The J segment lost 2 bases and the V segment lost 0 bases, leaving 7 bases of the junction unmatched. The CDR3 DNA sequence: TGCGCCAGCAGCTTGGAGGTAGCGGGAGGCCCGCAAGAGACCCAGTACTTC. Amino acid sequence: CASSLEVAGGPQETQYF.

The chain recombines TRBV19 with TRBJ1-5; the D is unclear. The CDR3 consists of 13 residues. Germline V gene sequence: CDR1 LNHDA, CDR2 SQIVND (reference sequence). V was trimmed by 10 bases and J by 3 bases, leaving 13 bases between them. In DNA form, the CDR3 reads TGTGCCACCCGGCGGACCTTCAATCAGCCCCAGCATTTT. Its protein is CATRRTFNQPQHF.

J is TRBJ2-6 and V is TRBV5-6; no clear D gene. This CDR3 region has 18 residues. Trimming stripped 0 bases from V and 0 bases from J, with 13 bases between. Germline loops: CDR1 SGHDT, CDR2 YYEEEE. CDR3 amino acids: CASSLVGTPSSGANVLTF. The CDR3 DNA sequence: TGTGCCAGCAGCTTGGTAGGAACTCCCAGCTCTGGGGCCAACGTCCTGACTTTC.

The CDR3 coding sequence is TGTGCCTGGAGTGTTGGCAGGGGCGGTCGGAACACTGAAGCTTTCTTT. Translating it yields CAWSVGRGGRNTEAFF. This rearrangement joins TRBV30 to TRBJ1-1, with a tentative D call TRBD1 (6 bases). Germline V gene lookup returns CDR1 GTSNPN and CDR2 SVGIG (reference sequence). The length of the CDR3 is 16 residues. Between the trimmed V and J ends, which lost 0 bases and 1 base, there was a span of 15 bases.

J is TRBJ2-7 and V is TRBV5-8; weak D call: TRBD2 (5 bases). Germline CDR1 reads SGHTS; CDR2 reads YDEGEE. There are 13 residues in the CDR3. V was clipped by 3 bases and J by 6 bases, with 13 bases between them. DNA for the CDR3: TGTGCCAGCAGCTCCGGGAACCCTTTCGAGCAGTACTTC. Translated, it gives CASSSGNPFEQYF.

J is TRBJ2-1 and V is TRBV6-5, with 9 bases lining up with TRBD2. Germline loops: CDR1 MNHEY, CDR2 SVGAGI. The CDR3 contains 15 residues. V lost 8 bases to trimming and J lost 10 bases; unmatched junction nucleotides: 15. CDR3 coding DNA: TGTGCCAGCCATCACCTGGCTAGCGGGATCCGGGAGCAGTTCTTC. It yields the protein CASHHLASGIREQFF.

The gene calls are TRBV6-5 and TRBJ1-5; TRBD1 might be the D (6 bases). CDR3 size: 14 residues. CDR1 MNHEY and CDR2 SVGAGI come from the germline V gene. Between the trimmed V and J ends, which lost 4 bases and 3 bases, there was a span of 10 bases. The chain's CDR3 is CASSFTGPNQPQHF. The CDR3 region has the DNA TGTGCCAGCAGTTTCACAGGGCCCAATCAGCCCCAGCATTTT.

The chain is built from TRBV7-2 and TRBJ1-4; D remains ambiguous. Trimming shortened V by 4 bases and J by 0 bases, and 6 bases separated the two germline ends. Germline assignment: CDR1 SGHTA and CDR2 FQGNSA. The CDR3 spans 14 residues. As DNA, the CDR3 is TGTGCCAGCAGCTCCTCTGCAACTAATGAAAAACTGTTTTTT. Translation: CASSSSATNEKLFF.

The CDR3 loop is CASSFTGRGDTQYF. In DNA, the CDR3 is TGTGCCAGCAGCTTTACAGGGAGAGGAGATACGCAGTATTTT. The rearrangement uses TRBV11-3 and TRBJ2-3, with D perhaps TRBD1 (6 bases). V was cut by 3 bases and J by 5 bases, with 12 bases left in between. Per the germline V gene, CDR1 is SGHNT and CDR2 is YENEEA. The CDR3 spans 14 residues.

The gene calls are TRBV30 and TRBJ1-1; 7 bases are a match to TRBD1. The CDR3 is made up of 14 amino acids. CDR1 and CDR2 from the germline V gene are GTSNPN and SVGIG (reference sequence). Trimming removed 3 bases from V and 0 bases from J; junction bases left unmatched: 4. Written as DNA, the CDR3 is TGTGCCTGGAGGAAGGGACAGATGAACACTGAAGCTTTCTTT. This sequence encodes CAWRKGQMNTEAFF.

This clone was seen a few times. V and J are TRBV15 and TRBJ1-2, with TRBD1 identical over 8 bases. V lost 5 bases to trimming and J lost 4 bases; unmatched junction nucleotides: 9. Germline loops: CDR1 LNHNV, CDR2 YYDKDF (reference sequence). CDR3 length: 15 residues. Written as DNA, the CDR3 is TGTGCCACCAGCGGACAGGGTAGTCACAGCTATGGCTACACCTTC. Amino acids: CATSGQGSHSYGYTF.

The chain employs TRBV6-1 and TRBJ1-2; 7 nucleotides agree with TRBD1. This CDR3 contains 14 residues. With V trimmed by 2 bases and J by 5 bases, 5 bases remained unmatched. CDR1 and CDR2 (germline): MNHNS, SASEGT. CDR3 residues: CASSESGQSYGYTF. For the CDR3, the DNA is TGTGCCAGCAGTGAATCGGGACAGTCGTATGGCTACACCTTC.

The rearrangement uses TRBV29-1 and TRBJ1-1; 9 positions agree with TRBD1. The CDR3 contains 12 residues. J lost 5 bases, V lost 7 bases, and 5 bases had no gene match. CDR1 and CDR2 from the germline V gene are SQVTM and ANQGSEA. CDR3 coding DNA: TGCAGCGCCTGGACAGGGGAGACTGAAGCTTTCTTT. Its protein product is CSAWTGETEAFF.

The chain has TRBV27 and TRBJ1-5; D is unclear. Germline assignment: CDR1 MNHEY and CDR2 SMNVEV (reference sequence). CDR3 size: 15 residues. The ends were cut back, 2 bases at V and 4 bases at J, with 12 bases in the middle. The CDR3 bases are TGTGCCAGCAGTTTAAATTTAGGAGGGAATCAGCCCCAGCATTTT. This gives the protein CASSLNLGGNQPQHF.